The 16 T cell receptor beta chains below all came from one sample that was sequenced in a study of T cell changes during pregnancy in multiple sclerosis. Clones were read by immunoSEQ multiplex PCR, and TCRdb kept only the in-frame ones, dropping some. The sample lists around 30,000 clones; around 90% were seen once. The starting material was CD8+ T cells from peripheral blood mononuclear cells, obtained in the third trimester of pregnancy. The receptors here all came from a female donor with multiple sclerosis, enrolled in a pregnancy study.

The V call is TRBV19, the J call TRBJ2-2, with a possible D match to TRBD1 (5 bases). The CDR3 sequence is 13 residues long. Trimming cost V 1 base and J 8 bases, with 8 bases left between them. CDR1 is LNHDA and CDR2 is SQIVND in the germline V gene (reference sequence). The CDR3 DNA sequence: TGTGCCAGTAGTATAGGAAGGACAGGGGAGCTGTTTTTT. Translating it yields CASSIGRTGELFF.

J is TRBJ2-3 and V is TRBV7-6; 8 positions match TRBD2. The germline V gene has CDR1 SGHVS and CDR2 FNYEAQ. J gave up 5 bases and V 3 bases, and 4 bases lay outside the gene matches. The CDR3 sequence is 14 residues long. This CDR3 is CASSFTGGQDTQYF. The CDR3 DNA reads as TGTGCCAGCAGCTTTACGGGGGGGCAAGATACGCAGTATTTT. Looking up the rest from reference TRBV7-6 and TRBJ2-3 gives the full variable domain: GAGVSQSPRYKVTKRGQDVALRCDPISGHVSLYWYRQALGQGPEFLTYFNYEAQQDKSGLPNDRFSAERPEGSISTLTIQRTEQRDSAMYRCASSFTGGQDTQYFGPGTRLTVL.

This chain uses TRBV7-2 with TRBJ1-1; TRBD1 is a possible D gene (6 bases). V was shortened by 3 bases and J by 2 bases, with 19 bases between the two germline ends. The germline gives CDR1 SGHTA, CDR2 FQGNSA. The CDR3 extends over 17 amino acids. The CDR3 DNA is TGTGCCAGCAGCTTTGGTGACAGGCCGGTATTTAACACTGAAGCTTTCTTT. As protein: CASSFGDRPVFNTEAFF.

The V and J genes are TRBV2 and TRBJ1-1; possible D gene TRBD1, 6 bases. The CDR3 totals 16 residues. Germline CDR1 reads SNHLY; CDR2 reads FYNNEI. V was clipped by 6 bases and J by 0 bases, with 17 bases between them. Here the CDR3 DNA reads TGTGCCAGCAGGGGCCCCGTCGACAGGCTGAACACTGAAGCTTTCTTT. Amino acids: CASRGPVDRLNTEAFF.

The gene calls are TRBV7-6 and TRBJ1-3; 10 bases are shared with TRBD1. The length of the CDR3 is 17 residues. V dropped 5 bases and J dropped 0; count of bases not matched to a gene: 7. Germline-derived CDR1 and CDR2 are SGHVS and FNYEAQ. The CDR3 sequence: CASSPRDRGASGNTIYF. DNA of the CDR3: TGTGCCAGCAGCCCCCGGGACAGGGGCGCCTCTGGAAACACCATATATTTT.

The table lists this clone with a count of one. The chain recombines TRBV2 with TRBJ1-1; TRBD1 is a possible D gene (5 bases). Trimming took 6 bases from V and 2 from J, leaving 7 bases between them. Germline assignment: CDR1 SNHLY and CDR2 FYNNEI. The CDR3 loop spans 12 amino acids. The CDR3 DNA is TGTGCCAGCAGACAGGTTAACACTGAAGCTTTCTTT. Protein sequence: CASRQVNTEAFF.

The chain has TRBV13 and TRBJ2-7, with TRBD1 identical over 9 bases. V lost 3 bases and J lost 5; bases outside the gene matches: 8. CDR3 length: 15 residues. CDR1 is PRHDT and CDR2 is FYEKMQ in the germline V gene (reference sequence). CDR3 coding DNA: TGTGCCAGCAGCTTCCCGGGACAGGGTCGGAACGAGCAGTACTTC. Protein: CASSFPGQGRNEQYF.

This clone was recorded once. This chain links TRBV9 with TRBJ2-7; a weak D match, TRBD2 (6 bases). In germline, CDR1 is SGDLS, CDR2 YYNGEE. CDR3 length equals 13 residues. The V end lost 2 bases, the J end lost 0 bases, and 6 bases lay between the germline ends. In nucleotides, the CDR3 is TGTGCCAGCAGCGTCGGGAGCTCCTACGAGCAGTACTTC. This gives the protein CASSVGSSYEQYF. The whole variable domain, remainder taken from reference TRBV9 and TRBJ2-7, is DSGVTQTPKHLITATGQRVTLRCSPRSGDLSVYWYQQSLDQGLQFLIQYYNGEERAKGNILERFSAQQFPDLHSELNLSSLELGDSALYFCASSVGSSYEQYFGPGTRLTVT.

The chain recombines TRBV30 with TRBJ1-1, with a tentative D call TRBD1 (6 bases). Germline loops: CDR1 GTSNPN, CDR2 SVGIG (reference sequence). This CDR3 comprises 14 residues. Trimming left V 5 bases short and J 0 bases short, with 13 bases between. The CDR3 reads CAWSQTGMNTEAFF. The CDR3 region has the DNA TGTGCCTGGTCACAGACAGGTATGAACACTGAAGCTTTCTTT.

This rearrangement joins TRBV27 to TRBJ2-1, with TRBD2 matching 12 bases. CDR1 and CDR2 from the germline V gene are MNHEY and SMNVEV (reference sequence). The CDR3 has 16 amino acids. Losses at the gene ends were 7 bases for V and 4 bases for J; bases not matched to a gene: 8. CDR3 in amino acids: CASKGLAGDFYNEQFF. CDR3 bases: TGTGCCAGCAAGGGACTAGCGGGCGACTTTTACAATGAGCAGTTCTTC.

V usage is TRBV4-3 and J usage is TRBJ2-5; 14 nucleotides line up with TRBD2. The CDR3 covers 19 residues. CDR1 LGHNA and CDR2 YSLEER come from the germline V gene. V trimming: 0 bases; J trimming: 5 bases; junction bases outside the gene matches: 11. The CDR3 protein is CASSQESGTSGGERETQYF. CDR3 sequence (DNA): TGCGCCAGCAGCCAAGAATCCGGGACTAGCGGGGGAGAGAGGGAGACCCAGTACTTC.

The chain employs TRBV15 and TRBJ1-1, with D perhaps matching TRBD1 (5 bases). Per the germline V gene, CDR1 is LNHNV and CDR2 is YYDKDF (reference sequence). V lost 0 bases and J lost 1, with 12 bases in between. This CDR3 comprises 16 residues. The CDR3 DNA reads TGTGCCACCAGCAGAGATTGGGGCGCAGGGAACACTGAAGCTTTCTTT. This encodes CATSRDWGAGNTEAFF.

This rearrangement joins TRBV6-5 to TRBJ2-7, with 9 nucleotides matching TRBD1. After removal of 6 bases from V and 2 bases from J, the junction contained 8 bases not matched to a gene. The CDR3 is 15 residues long. Germline CDR1 MNHEY, CDR2 SVGAGI. CDR3 region: CASSPGQGSAYEQYF. In nucleotides, the CDR3 is TGTGCCAGCAGCCCGGGACAGGGAAGCGCCTACGAGCAGTACTTC.

The CDR3 DNA reads as TGTGCCAGCAGCTCTACAGACAGTCCTCCCTACGAGCAGTACTTC. Translating gives CASSSTDSPPYEQYF. V usage is TRBV7-9 and J usage is TRBJ2-7; a weak D match, TRBD1 (5 bases). Looked up from germline, CDR1 is SEHNR and CDR2 is FQNEAQ (reference sequence). The CDR3 has 15 amino acids. Trimming cost V 4 bases and J 2 bases, with 15 bases left between them.

The chain carries TRBV14 and TRBJ2-7; D gene uncertain. Germline V CDR1 and CDR2: SGHDN, FVKESK. Trimming removed 0 bases from V and 0 bases from J, with 6 bases in between. This CDR3 is built from 14 residues. CDR3 residues: CASSQDSGSYEQYF. Here the CDR3 DNA reads TGTGCCAGCAGCCAAGACAGTGGCTCCTACGAGCAGTACTTC. Full variable domain (outside the CDR3, taken from reference TRBV14 and TRBJ2-7): EAGVTQFPSHSVIEKGQTVTLRCDPISGHDNLYWYRRVMGKEIKFLLHFVKESKQDESGMPNNRFLAERTGGTYSTLKVQPAELEDSGVYFCASSQDSGSYEQYFGPGTRLTVT.

The V gene is TRBV6-5, the J gene TRBJ1-2, with D possibly being TRBD1 (6 bases). CDR3 length: 15 amino acids. V was pared by 0 bases and J by 0 bases, with 8 bases between. Germline V gene data show CDR1 as MNHEY and CDR2 as SVGAGI. The CDR3: CASSYSGGTNYGYTF. The CDR3 region has the DNA TGTGCCAGCAGTTACTCAGGGGGAACTAACTATGGCTACACCTTC.